This entry describes one TCR beta chain. The antigen is undetermined. The length of the CDR3 is 15 residues. J was trimmed by 1 base and V by 5 bases; bases with no gene match: 7. Germline CDR1 SGHVS, CDR2 FNYEAQ. The record originates from a study of cytomegalovirus exposure and HLA in healthy donors. Looking at the study overall: Earlier sequencing of some 180 million T cells yielded nearly 120 million unique TCR beta sequences.

It was with 60 Vbeta and 13 Jbeta primers that the PCR ran. Clones were read by immunoSEQ multiplex PCR, and TCRdb kept only the in-frame ones, dropping some. The table records 150,000 to 180,000 clones, around 79% of them present only once. Whole-study findings and limits: The study flagged approximately 180 TCR beta chains as cytomegalovirus-associated.

V is TRBV7-6 and J is TRBJ2-5; 7 bases fit TRBD1. Material: PBMCs. The sequence was collected from a man aged 25 to 40 in good health and CMV-seropositive. CDR3 coding DNA: TGTGCCAGCAGCAAAATGGGACAGACCCAAGAGACCCAGTACTTC. Translated, it gives CASSKMGQTQETQYF.